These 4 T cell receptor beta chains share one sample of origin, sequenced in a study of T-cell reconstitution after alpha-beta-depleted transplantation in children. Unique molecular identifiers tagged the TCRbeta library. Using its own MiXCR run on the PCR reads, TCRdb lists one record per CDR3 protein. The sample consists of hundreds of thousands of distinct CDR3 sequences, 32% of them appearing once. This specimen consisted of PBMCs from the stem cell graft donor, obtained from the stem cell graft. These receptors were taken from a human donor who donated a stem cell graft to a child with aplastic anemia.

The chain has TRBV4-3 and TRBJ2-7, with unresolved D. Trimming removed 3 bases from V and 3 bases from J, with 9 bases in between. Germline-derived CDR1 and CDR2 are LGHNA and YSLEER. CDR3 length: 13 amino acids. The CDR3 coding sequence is TGCGCCAGCAGCCAGCGCAGAAGCTACGAGCAGTACTTC. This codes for CASSQRRSYEQYF.

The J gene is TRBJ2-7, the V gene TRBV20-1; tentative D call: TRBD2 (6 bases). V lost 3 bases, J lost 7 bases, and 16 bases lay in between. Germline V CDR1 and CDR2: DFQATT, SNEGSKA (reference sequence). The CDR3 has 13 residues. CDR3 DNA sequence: TGCAGTGCTAGTCACGGGAGACTGGGGGAGCAGTACTTC. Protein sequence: CSASHGRLGEQYF.

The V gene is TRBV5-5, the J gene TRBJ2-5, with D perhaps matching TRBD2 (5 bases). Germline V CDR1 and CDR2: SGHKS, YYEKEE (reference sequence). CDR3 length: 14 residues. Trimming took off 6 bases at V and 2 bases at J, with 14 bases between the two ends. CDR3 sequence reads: CASTLGSVQETQYF. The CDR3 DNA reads TGTGCCAGCACCCTTGGTAGCGTTCAAGAGACCCAGTACTTC.

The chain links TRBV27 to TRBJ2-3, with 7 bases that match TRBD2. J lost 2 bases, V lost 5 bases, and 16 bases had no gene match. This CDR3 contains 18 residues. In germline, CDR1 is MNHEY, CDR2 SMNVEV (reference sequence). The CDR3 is CASSPPSLGAGLTDTQYF. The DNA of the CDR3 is TGTGCCAGCAGTCCGCCCTCCTTGGGAGCGGGACTCACAGATACGCAGTATTTT.